The 26 T cell receptor beta chains presented below share a single source sample, sequenced in a study of blood T cell repertoires in COVID-19. Some clones are missing from TCRdb's copy, which holds only in-frame ones; the method was immunoSEQ multiplex PCR. This table holds about 220,000 clones, roughly 80% found once. The sequenced sample consisted of peripheral blood. These receptors were obtained from a man aged 25 to 45 with active or convalescent COVID-19.

This clone occurred a few times. This chain links TRBV10-3 with TRBJ1-1; possible D gene TRBD1, 5 bases. V gave up 7 bases and J gave up 5 bases, with 23 bases separating them. From germline, CDR1 is ENHRY and CDR2 SYGVKD. The CDR3 totals 16 residues. The CDR3 DNA follows: TGTGCCATCACCTCGTCCCTGACAGTTCAAGGGACTGAAGCTTTCTTT. It encodes CAITSSLTVQGTEAFF.

This chain connects TRBV28 to TRBJ2-7; D is uncertain. The CDR3 is made up of 14 amino acids. Germline CDR1 MDHEN, CDR2 SYDVKM. The V end lost 1 base, the J end lost 6 bases, and 13 bases lay between the germline ends. CDR3 nucleotide sequence: TGTGCCAGCAGTTTATCACCCGTGCAGTCCGAGCAGTACTTC. It translates to CASSLSPVQSEQYF.

This chain connects TRBV4-1 to TRBJ1-1; D gene uncertain. Trimming cost V 5 bases and J 7 bases, with 17 bases left between them. CDR3 length: 14 residues. Germline CDR1 is MGHRA and CDR2 is YSYEKL. CDR3: CASSSRVGRGEAFF. CDR3 coding DNA: TGCGCCAGCAGCTCCCGGGTCGGCCGGGGTGAAGCTTTCTTT.

This chain links TRBV3-1 (or the pseudogene TRBV3-2) with TRBJ2-3, with D hard to call. Germline CDR1 is LGHDT and CDR2 is YNNKEL (reference sequence). Trimming left V 6 bases short and J 1 base short, with 14 bases between. CDR3 size: 15 residues. The CDR3 nucleotides read TGTGCCAGCAGTCCCCAGAAGCGAGGCACAGATACGCAGTATTTT. This sequence encodes CASSPQKRGTDTQYF.

The chain uses TRBV28 and TRBJ1-6; 9 bases map to TRBD1. The J segment lost 7 bases and the V segment lost 6 bases, leaving 4 bases of the junction unmatched. Germline loops: CDR1 MDHEN, CDR2 SYDVKM. The CDR3 spans 14 residues. Here the CDR3 reads CASSVDRGNSPLHF. DNA of the CDR3: TGTGCCAGCAGCGTAGACAGGGGGAATTCACCCCTCCACTTT. The full variable domain, in which reference TRBV28 and TRBJ1-6 provide the parts outside the CDR3, is DVKVTQSSRYLVKRTGEKVFLECVQDMDHENMFWYRQDPGLGLRLIYFSYDVKMKEKGDIPEGYSVSREKKERFSLILESASTNQTSMYLCASSVDRGNSPLHFGNGTRLTVT.

V is TRBV30 and J is TRBJ2-7; maybe TRBD2 (5 bases). The CDR3 length is 15 residues. V gave up 5 bases and J gave up 2 bases, with 19 bases separating them. Germline V gene data show CDR1 as GTSNPN and CDR2 as SVGIG (reference sequence). The CDR3 is CAWQEWTAPTYEQYF. The CDR3 bases are TGTGCCTGGCAGGAATGGACTGCTCCCACCTACGAGCAGTACTTC.

The chain couples TRBV5-1 to TRBJ1-2, with 7 bases that match TRBD1. Germline assignment: CDR1 SGHRS and CDR2 YFSETQ. The CDR3 has 17 residues. Trimming cost V 0 bases and J 8 bases; bases outside gene matches: 16. CDR3 coding DNA: TGCGCCAGCAGCTTGGAGGGGGCCTTCAGGGGAGTCAGCGGCTACACCTTC. Amino acid sequence: CASSLEGAFRGVSGYTF.

The chain links TRBV27 to TRBJ2-7; the match to TRBD2 covers 14 bases. Germline lookup yields CDR1 MNHEY and CDR2 SMNVEV (reference sequence). The CDR3 runs 18 residues. Trimming took 5 bases from V and 6 from J; bases not matched to a gene: 15. As DNA, the CDR3 is TGTGCCAGCAGTCTAAGACAGGGGGGACTAGCGGGAGTTAGCGAGCAGTACTTC. Translated, it gives CASSLRQGGLAGVSEQYF.

This sequence joins TRBV3-1 (or the pseudogene TRBV3-2) and TRBJ2-1; 8 bases line up with TRBD2. CDR1 and CDR2 from the germline V gene are LGHDT and YNNKEL (reference sequence). V dropped 3 bases and J dropped 8; count of bases not matched to a gene: 0. The length of the CDR3 is 12 residues. The CDR3 region is CASSHGRDEQFF. The CDR3 coding sequence is TGTGCCAGCAGCCACGGGAGGGATGAGCAGTTCTTC.

The V and J genes are TRBV28 and TRBJ2-6; 9 positions agree with TRBD1. The CDR3 consists of 16 residues. From germline, CDR1 is MDHEN and CDR2 SYDVKM. J was trimmed by 2 bases and V by 4 bases; bases with no gene match: 3. The CDR3 loop is CASSSDRGPGANVLTF. CDR3 sequence (DNA): TGTGCCAGCAGTTCGGACAGGGGACCTGGGGCCAACGTCCTGACTTTC.

The chain has TRBV3-1 (or the pseudogene TRBV3-2) and TRBJ2-1, with TRBD2 as a possible D gene (5 bases). The CDR3 totals 15 residues. Germline V gives CDR1 LGHDT, CDR2 YNNKEL (reference sequence). Trimming removed 4 bases at V and 2 bases at J, with 12 bases between. In DNA form, the CDR3 reads TGTGCCAGCAGCCCTAACGGACTGACCTACAATGAGCAGTTCTTC. Translation: CASSPNGLTYNEQFF.

This chain joins TRBV4-1 and TRBJ2-2; the D gene is possibly TRBD2 (6 bases). The germline CDR1 and CDR2 sequences are MGHRA and YSYEKL. This CDR3 is built from 15 residues. V shed 4 bases and J shed 0 bases, with 9 bases lying between them. CDR3 protein: CASSPGGANTGELFF. As DNA, the CDR3 is TGCGCCAGCAGCCCCGGGGGAGCGAACACCGGGGAGCTGTTTTTT.

The table lists this clone with a count of one. The chain employs TRBV25-1 and TRBJ2-6; tentative D call: TRBD1 (5 bases). V was trimmed by 6 bases and J by 2 bases, leaving 11 bases between them. Germline V gene data show CDR1 as MGHDK and CDR2 as SYGVNS. The CDR3 loop spans 15 amino acids. CDR3 amino acids: CASRDQGTGANVLTF. The CDR3 DNA reads TGTGCCAGCAGGGACCAGGGAACTGGGGCCAACGTCCTGACTTTC. The complete variable domain, with remaining parts taken from reference TRBV25-1 and TRBJ2-6, reads EADIYQTPRYLVIGTGKKITLECSQTMGHDKMYWYQQDPGMELHLIHYSYGVNSTEKGDLSSESTVSRIRTEHFPLTLESARPSHTSQYLCASRDQGTGANVLTFGAGSRLTVL.

The rearrangement joins TRBV25-1 to TRBJ1-2, with D unresolved. Between the trimmed V and J ends, which lost 3 bases and 7 bases, there was a span of 12 bases. CDR1 is MGHDK, CDR2 SYGVNS, per germline. The CDR3 covers 13 residues. Here the CDR3 DNA reads TGTGCCAGCAGTGATCCGGCCTCGGGTGGCTACACCTTC. Protein: CASSDPASGGYTF.

The rearrangement joins TRBV7-2 to TRBJ1-2; tentatively, D is TRBD1 (5 bases). The V gene's germline CDR1 is SGHTA and CDR2 FQGNSA. Trimming removed 3 bases from V and 8 bases from J, with 10 bases in between. The CDR3 consists of 12 residues. DNA for the CDR3: TGTGCCAGCAGCTTGACAGCGAACGGCTACACCTTC. It is translated as CASSLTANGYTF.

V gene TRBV19 combines with J gene TRBJ1-1, with 8 bases aligning to TRBD1. CDR3 size: 14 residues. V shed 6 bases and J 5 bases; nucleotides not matched to a gene: 8. Germline V gene sequence: CDR1 LNHDA, CDR2 SQIVND (reference sequence). CDR3 amino acids: CASRSQGAKTEAFF. CDR3 coding DNA: TGTGCCAGTAGGAGTCAGGGGGCCAAGACTGAAGCTTTCTTT.

The V and J genes are TRBV12-2 and TRBJ2-7; the table's D call TRBD1 went unverified against the DNA. TRBV12-2 is tagged as a pseudogene. The CDR3 spans 16 residues. CDR3 sequence reads: CASRLYPPGTGYEQYF. CDR3 nucleotides: TGTGCAAGTCGCTTATATCCCCCCGGGACAGGCTACGAGCAGTACTTC.

The V call is TRBV11-2, the J call TRBJ2-5; D possibly corresponds to TRBD2 (5 bases). V lost 11 bases and J lost 1, with 11 bases in between. Germline CDR1 and CDR2: SGHAT and FQNNGV. The CDR3 covers 12 residues. This CDR3 is CACRGSQETQYF. In DNA form, the CDR3 reads TGTGCCTGTCGGGGTTCCCAAGAGACCCAGTACTTC.

The chain couples TRBV5-1 to TRBJ1-1; TRBD1 aligns across 7 bases. Losses at the gene ends were 4 bases for V and 4 bases for J; bases not matched to a gene: 7. Germline lookup yields CDR1 SGHRS and CDR2 YFSETQ. The CDR3 length is 14 residues. The CDR3 region is CASSRQGETTEAFF. The CDR3 DNA follows: TGCGCCAGCAGCAGACAGGGAGAAACCACTGAAGCTTTCTTT.

V usage is TRBV27 and J usage is TRBJ1-1; 7 bases agree with TRBD1. Trimming cost V 6 bases and J 3 bases; bases outside gene matches: 10. CDR1 MNHEY and CDR2 SMNVEV come from the germline V gene (reference sequence). The CDR3 is made up of 15 amino acids. The CDR3 DNA is TGTGCCAGCAGCCCGAGACAGGGTAGACACACTGAAGCTTTCTTT. It yields the protein CASSPRQGRHTEAFF.

In this sample, this clone turned up once. The rearrangement joins TRBV5-4 to TRBJ2-3; D perhaps matches TRBD1 (6 bases). CDR1 is SGHNT and CDR2 is YYREEE in the germline V gene (reference sequence). V dropped 3 bases and J dropped 6 bases, with 14 bases sitting between them. The CDR3 spans 14 residues. CDR3 region: CASSSTGLTDTQYF. The CDR3 coding sequence is TGTGCCAGCAGCTCCACAGGGTTAACCGATACGCAGTATTTT.

The chain combines TRBV15 with TRBJ1-1; perhaps TRBD1 as D (5 bases). The V end was cut by 0 bases, the J end by 0 bases, with 17 bases between. The CDR3 runs to 18 residues. Germline V lookup: CDR1 LNHNV, CDR2 YYDKDF (reference sequence). CDR3 loop: CATSRDNRAGWMNTEAFF. The CDR3 DNA is TGTGCCACCAGCAGAGATAATAGGGCAGGGTGGATGAACACTGAAGCTTTCTTT.

V gene TRBV28 combines with J gene TRBJ1-2; TRBD1 might be the D (5 bases). The germline CDR1 and CDR2 sequences are MDHEN and SYDVKM. Trimming stripped 2 bases from V and 3 bases from J, with 16 bases between. The CDR3 loop spans 16 amino acids. The CDR3 reads CASSLGGRAADYGYTF. The DNA of the CDR3 is TGTGCCAGCAGTTTAGGTGGCAGGGCTGCGGACTATGGCTACACCTTC.

The chain recombines TRBV29-1 with TRBJ1-1; TRBD1 matches 9 bases. Trimming at V came to 2 bases and at J to 0 bases, leaving 13 bases not matched to a gene. The CDR3 covers 18 residues. Germline lookup yields CDR1 SQVTM and CDR2 ANQGSEA. CDR3 residues: CSVEPTAPGQGLNTEAFF. DNA of the CDR3: TGCAGCGTTGAACCAACGGCTCCGGGACAGGGCTTGAACACTGAAGCTTTCTTT.

This clone was detected only a few times. CDR3 DNA sequence: TGTGCCAGCACCACCCCCCTGACAGGGAACACAGATACGCAGTATTTT. Translation gives CASTTPLTGNTDTQYF. The chain employs TRBV21-1 and TRBJ2-3; no check of the table's D call, TRBD1, against the DNA was made. TRBV21-1 is given as a pseudogene. The CDR3 runs 16 residues.

The chain combines TRBV7-6 with TRBJ2-6; 9 bases agree with TRBD1. In germline, CDR1 is SGHVS, CDR2 FNYEAQ. Trimming removed 10 bases from V and 0 bases from J; junction bases left unmatched: 13. The CDR3 has 18 amino acids. The CDR3 DNA sequence: TGTGCCACCAGTCGAACCGGGACAGGGCTCTCTGGGGCCAACGTCCTGACTTTC. It encodes CATSRTGTGLSGANVLTF.